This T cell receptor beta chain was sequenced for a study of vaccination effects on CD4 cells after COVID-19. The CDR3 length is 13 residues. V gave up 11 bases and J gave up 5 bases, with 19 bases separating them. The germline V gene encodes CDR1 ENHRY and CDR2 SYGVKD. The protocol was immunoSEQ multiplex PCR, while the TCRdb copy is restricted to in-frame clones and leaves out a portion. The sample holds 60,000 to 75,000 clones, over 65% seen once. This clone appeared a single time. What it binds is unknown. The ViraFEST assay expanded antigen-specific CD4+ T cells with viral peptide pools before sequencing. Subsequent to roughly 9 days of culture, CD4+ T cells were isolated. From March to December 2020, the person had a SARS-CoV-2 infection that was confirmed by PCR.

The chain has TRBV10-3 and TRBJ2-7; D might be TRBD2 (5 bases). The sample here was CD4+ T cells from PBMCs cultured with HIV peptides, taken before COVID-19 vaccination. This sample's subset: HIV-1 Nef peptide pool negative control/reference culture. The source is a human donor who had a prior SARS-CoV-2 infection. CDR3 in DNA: TGTGCCGCCGCTCACGCGGGTTTGCACGAGCAGTACTTC. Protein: CAAAHAGLHEQYF.